This T cell receptor (beta chain) is drawn from a study of CD8 T cells in ankylosing spondylitis. Study-level results: Disease-linked clones reportedly showed significant enrichment in matched ankylosing spondylitis synovial fluid. CD8+ by phenotype, disease-linked clones were relatively rare in peripheral blood. A TCR beta motif of eight or nine highly homologous variants seemed to mark ankylosing spondylitis blood.

V lost 4 bases, J lost 6 bases, and 13 bases lay in between. The CDR3 spans 13 residues. Germline values: CDR1 MNHEY, CDR2 SMNVEV (reference sequence). At least ten counts were recorded for this clonotype. What it recognizes is unknown. TCR beta libraries were made by quantitative 5'-RACE with molecular barcodes. From the 5' RACE reads, TCRdb called clonotypes with MiXCR, one entry per CDR3 protein. The sample shows 150,000 to 200,000 distinct CDR3 sequences, roughly 18% of them seen only once. This receptor was obtained from a male donor between 5 and 29 years old with ankylosing spondylitis or in good health (not recorded which). The chain uses TRBV27 and TRBJ2-7, with no clear D. Sequences were obtained from blood, either unsorted or a sorted T cell fraction (not recorded which). This CDR3 reads CASSSPELVEQYF. The CDR3, as DNA: TGTGCCAGCAGTTCCCCTGAATTGGTCGAGCAGTACTTC.